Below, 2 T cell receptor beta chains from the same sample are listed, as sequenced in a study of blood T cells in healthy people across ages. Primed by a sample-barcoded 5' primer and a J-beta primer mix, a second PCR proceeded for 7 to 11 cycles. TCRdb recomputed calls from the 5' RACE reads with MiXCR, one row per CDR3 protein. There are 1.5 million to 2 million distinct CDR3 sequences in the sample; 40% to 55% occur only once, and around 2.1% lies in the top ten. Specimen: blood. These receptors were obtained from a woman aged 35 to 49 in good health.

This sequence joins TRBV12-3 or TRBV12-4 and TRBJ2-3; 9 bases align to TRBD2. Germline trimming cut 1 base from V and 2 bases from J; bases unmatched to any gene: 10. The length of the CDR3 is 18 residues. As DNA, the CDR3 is TGTGCCAGCAGTTTAGGGGGCCTAGCGGGGAAACCCACAGATACGCAGTATTTT. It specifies CASSLGGLAGKPTDTQYF.

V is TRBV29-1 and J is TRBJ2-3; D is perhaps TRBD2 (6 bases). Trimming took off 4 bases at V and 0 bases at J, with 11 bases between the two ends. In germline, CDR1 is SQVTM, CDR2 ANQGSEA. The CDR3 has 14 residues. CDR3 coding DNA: TGCAGCGTTGGAGGGACTCCGAGCACAGATACGCAGTATTTT. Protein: CSVGGTPSTDTQYF.